The clone carrying this T cell receptor (beta chain) was picked up one time. This entry belongs to a study of blood T cells in healthy people across ages. With a J-beta primer mix and a sample-barcoded 5' primer, a second PCR ran about 6 to 11 cycles. Via MiXCR, TCRdb re-called the 5' RACE reads, giving one row per CDR3 protein. Of 1.4 million to 1.5 million distinct CDR3 sequences listed, roughly 40% were seen once; the top ten hold 7.9%. CDR3 size: 15 residues. The germline V gene has CDR1 ENHRY and CDR2 SYGVKD. V usage is TRBV10-3 and J usage is TRBJ2-7, with 12 positions matching TRBD2. The DNA end is a closer match to TRBJ2-5, so the J assignment may be wrong. The sequence derives from a woman between 18 and 29 years old in good health. Sequencing was performed on blood. The CDR3 loop is CAISEELAGGVTQYF. Written as DNA, the CDR3 is TGTGCCATCAGTGAGGAACTAGCGGGGGGCGTGACCCAGTACTTC.